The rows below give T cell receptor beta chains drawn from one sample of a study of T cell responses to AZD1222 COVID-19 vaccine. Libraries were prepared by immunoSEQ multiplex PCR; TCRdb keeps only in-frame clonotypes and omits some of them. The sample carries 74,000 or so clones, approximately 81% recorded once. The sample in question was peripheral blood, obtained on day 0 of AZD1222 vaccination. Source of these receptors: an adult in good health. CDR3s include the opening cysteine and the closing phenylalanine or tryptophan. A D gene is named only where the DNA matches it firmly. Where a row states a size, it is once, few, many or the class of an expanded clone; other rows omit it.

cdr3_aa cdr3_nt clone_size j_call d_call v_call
CASSYPGSMNTEAFF TGTGCCAGCAGCTATCCGGGGTCCATGAACACTGAAGCTTTCTTT . TRBJ1-1 . TRBV11-1
CASRQRLGGDNQPQHF TGTGCCAGCAGGCAAAGATTAGGGGGGGACAATCAGCCCCAGCATTTT . TRBJ1-5 . TRBV27
CASSLWGGETQYF TGTGCCAGCAGCTTGTGGGGGGGAGAGACCCAGTACTTC . TRBJ2-5 TRBD2 TRBV5-6
CAISERSLSYNSPLHF TGTGCCATCAGTGAGCGTTCTCTGAGTTATAATTCACCCCTCCACTTT few TRBJ1-6 . TRBV10-3
CSSRGFYGYTF TGCAGCTCGAGGGGGTTCTATGGCTACACCTTC . TRBJ1-2 . TRBV20-1
CASSLGRDGYTF TGTGCCAGCAGCTTAGGACGAGATGGCTACACCTTC . TRBJ1-2 . TRBV7-8
CASSNVLDTDTQYF TGTGCCAGCAGTAATGTGCTTGACACAGATACGCAGTATTTT . TRBJ2-3 . TRBV9
CAFKGPGSYNEQFF TGTGCCTTCAAGGGCCCAGGGTCCTACAATGAGCAGTTCTTC . TRBJ2-1 . TRBV30
CASRDGTSGNTIYF TGTGCCAGCAGGGACGGGACCTCTGGAAACACCATATATTTT . TRBJ1-3 . TRBV6-5
CASSPPNSRVADSSYEQYF TGTGCCAGCTCACCACCAAATTCCCGGGTAGCGGATAGCTCCTACGAGCAGTACTTC . TRBJ2-7 . TRBV18
CASSNGPIFYEQYF TGTGCCAGCAGCAACGGACCGATCTTCTACGAGCAGTACTTC . TRBJ2-7 . TRBV3-1/TRBV3-2
CASSLGLVSQETQYF TGTGCCAGCAGCTTAGGTTTGGTCAGCCAAGAGACCCAGTACTTC . TRBJ2-5 . TRBV7-6
CASSQSAARPLHF TGTGCCAGCAGCCAAAGCGCCGCTAGACCCCTCCACTTT . TRBJ1-6 . TRBV14
CASKKGVPGDTQYF TGTGCCAGCAAAAAGGGGGTCCCAGGGGATACGCAGTATTTT . TRBJ2-3 . TRBV6-6
CASSQDPAGGINTEAFF TGTGCCAGCAGCCAAGATCCGGCAGGGGGCATAAACACTGAAGCTTTCTTT . TRBJ1-1 TRBD1 TRBV4-2
CASSPPAREVKTQYF TGTGCCAGCTCACCACCCGCGAGGGAGGTGAAGACCCAGTACTTC . TRBJ2-5 . TRBV18